This T cell receptor beta chain was retrieved from a study of blood T cells in healthy people across ages. V was clipped by 0 bases and J by 4 bases; unmatched bases: 6. Germline V gene data show CDR1 as SGHAT and CDR2 as FQNNGV. The CDR3 loop spans 15 amino acids. Using a J-beta primer mix together with a sample-barcoded 5' primer, a second PCR was run for about 7 to 12 cycles. Tags on each cDNA molecule came from a template-switch adaptor with 12 random nucleotides. One entry per CDR3 protein results from TCRdb running MiXCR on the 5' RACE reads. The sample has over 1,500,000 distinct CDR3 sequences, around 48% seen once; the top ten hold less than 2.5%.

The chain employs TRBV11-2 and TRBJ2-7; TRBD1 aligns across 7 bases. Material for sequencing was blood. The sequence came from a woman aged 40 to 49 in good health. CDR3 nucleotide sequence: TGTGCCAGCAGCTTAGATGGGACAGCCTTTTACGAGCAGTACTTC. It translates to CASSLDGTAFYEQYF.